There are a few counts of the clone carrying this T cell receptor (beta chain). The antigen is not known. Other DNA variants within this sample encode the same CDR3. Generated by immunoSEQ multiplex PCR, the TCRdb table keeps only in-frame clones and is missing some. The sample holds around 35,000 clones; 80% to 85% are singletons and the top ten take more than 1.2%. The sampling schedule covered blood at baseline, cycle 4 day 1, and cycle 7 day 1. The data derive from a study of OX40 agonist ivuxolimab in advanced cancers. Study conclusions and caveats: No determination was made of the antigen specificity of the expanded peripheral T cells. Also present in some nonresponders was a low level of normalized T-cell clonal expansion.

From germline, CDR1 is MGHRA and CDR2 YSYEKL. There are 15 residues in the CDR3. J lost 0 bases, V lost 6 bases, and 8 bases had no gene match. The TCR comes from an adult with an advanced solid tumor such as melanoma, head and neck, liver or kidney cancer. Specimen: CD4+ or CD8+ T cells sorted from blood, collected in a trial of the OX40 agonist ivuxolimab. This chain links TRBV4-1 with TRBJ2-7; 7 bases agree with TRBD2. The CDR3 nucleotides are TGCGCCAGCAGGCTAGCGGACTTTAGCTCCTACGAGCAGTACTTC. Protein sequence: CASRLADFSSYEQYF.